This TCR beta chain comes out of a study of T cells in Graves' hyperthyroidism and ophthalmopathy. The CDR3 is 14 amino acids. V shed 5 bases and J shed 7 bases, with 17 bases lying between them. RNA transcripts yielded amplified TCR beta CDR3 regions. RT-PCR in the first round (using the HTBI primer set) targeted the TCR CDR3. TCRdb reprocessed the multiplex PCR reads with MiXCR, giving one entry per CDR3 protein. The sample contains about 400,000 distinct CDR3 sequences, 11% to 15% of which appear only once. For ophthalmopathy patients, the Clinical Activity Score was at least 3 and the NOSPECS grade at least 4; duration was under 3 months.

The specimen was blood. This sequence joins TRBV12-3 or TRBV12-4 and TRBJ1-1; maybe TRBD1 (5 bases). The TCR comes from a man between 45 and 60 years old with Graves' ophthalmopathy. Here the CDR3 DNA reads TGTGCCAGCAGTCTTTACGGGGGGATGGGTGAAGCTTTCTTT. Protein: CASSLYGGMGEAFF.